The next 30 T cell receptor beta chains were all read from a single sample in a study of blood T cell repertoires in COVID-19 (dated by TCRdb to about 2020). The method was the immunoSEQ multiplex PCR assay. This is the immuneACCESS table as TCRdb keeps it, with only in-frame sequences that have V and J called. A part of the clones is gone; compared with another copy, unresolved V genes explain less than half, and the rest is unexplained. Here the sample has roughly 100,000 clones; around 87% occur a single time. The ten largest clones capture about 20% of the sample. Sequenced input: peripheral blood. The receptor set was obtained from a human donor in a cohort sampled during active COVID-19.

In this sample, this clone turned up once. The V gene is TRBV5-8, the J gene TRBJ1-2; no clear D gene. V lost 0 bases and J 4 bases, leaving 10 bases between the germline ends. This CDR3 is built from 14 residues. Germline CDR1 SGHTS, CDR2 YDEGEE. The CDR3, as DNA: TGTGCCAGCAGCTTGGGCCTGGGCTTCTATGGCTACACCTTC. This translates into CASSLGLGFYGYTF. Variable domain in full (rest from reference TRBV5-8 and TRBJ1-2): EAGVTQSPTHLIKTRGQQATLRCSPISGHTSVYWYQQALGLGLQFLLWYDEGEERNRGNFPPRFSGRQFPNYSSELNVNALELEDSALYLCASSLGLGFYGYTFGSGTRLTVV.

The chain is built from TRBV7-6 and TRBJ2-1; 11 bases are shared with TRBD2. The germline V gene has CDR1 SGHVS and CDR2 FNYEAQ. V dropped 3 bases and J dropped 8; count of bases not matched to a gene: 12. The CDR3 has 17 residues. The CDR3 DNA sequence: TGTGCCAGCAGCTTTGTCTCGGGACTAGCGGTTGGTCATGAGCAGTTCTTC. As protein: CASSFVSGLAVGHEQFF.

Worth noting for this clone: One junction end disagrees with the germline gene, perhaps due to a read error. This chain joins TRBV11-3 and TRBJ2-7, with 7 bases matching TRBD1. Germline V gene data show CDR1 as SGHNT and CDR2 as YENEEA. The length of the CDR3 is 9 residues. The CDR3 region is CASSAQGVF. The CDR3 region has the DNA TGTGCCAGCAGCGCCCAGGGGGTCTTC.

The rearrangement links TRBV11-3 to TRBJ2-5; D is unclear. Per the germline V gene, CDR1 is SGHNT and CDR2 is YENEEA. V was clipped by 0 bases and J by 5 bases, with 7 bases between them. This CDR3 is 13 amino acids long. In DNA, the CDR3 is TGTGCCAGCAGCTTAGACTCTGGCGAGACCCAGTACTTC. Protein product: CASSLDSGETQYF.

V and J are TRBV11-2 and TRBJ2-7, with D maybe TRBD2 (5 bases). The germline V gene encodes CDR1 SGHAT and CDR2 FQNNGV. The CDR3 loop spans 12 amino acids. V was pared by 5 bases and J by 3 bases, with 8 bases between. The CDR3 reads CASSGGNYEQYF. The CDR3 nucleotides read TGTGCCAGCAGCGGAGGTAACTACGAGCAGTACTTC.

V is TRBV11-2 and J is TRBJ1-2; 12 nucleotides align to TRBD1. V was pared by 5 bases and J by 7 bases, with 14 bases of the junction left unmatched. The CDR3 has 17 residues. Germline lookup yields CDR1 SGHAT and CDR2 FQNNGV. The chain's CDR3 is CASSPFVGGQGARGYTF. CDR3 DNA sequence: TGTGCCAGCAGCCCATTTGTCGGGGGACAGGGGGCGCGTGGCTACACCTTC.

This sequence joins TRBV5-5 and TRBJ1-2; 10 positions agree with TRBD1. This CDR3 comprises 16 residues. Per the germline V gene, CDR1 is SGHKS and CDR2 is YYEKEE (reference sequence). The ends lost 3 bases at V and 3 bases at J; junction bases unmatched: 8. CDR3 loop: CASSSLRDRGYYGYTF. In DNA form, the CDR3 reads TGTGCCAGCAGCTCATTAAGGGACAGGGGCTACTATGGCTACACCTTC.

The chain employs TRBV19 and TRBJ2-7; 8 positions agree with TRBD2. J was trimmed by 3 bases and V by 3 bases; bases with no gene match: 16. This CDR3 contains 18 residues. The germline CDR1 and CDR2 sequences are LNHDA and SQIVND (reference sequence). The CDR3 coding sequence is TGTGCCAGTAGTATCGGGCCCGGGGGGGCGGCATTAAGCTACGAGCAGTACTTC. Translation gives CASSIGPGGAALSYEQYF.

The CDR3 DNA reads as TGTGCCAGCAGTTTGCGGGGGACAATGGAGACCCAGTACTTC. Protein product: CASSLRGTMETQYF. The rearrangement joins TRBV28 to TRBJ2-5; a possible D gene is TRBD2 (7 bases). The germline gives CDR1 MDHEN, CDR2 SYDVKM. V was trimmed by 3 bases and J by 5 bases, leaving 13 bases between them. The CDR3 runs 14 residues.

V is TRBV19 and J is TRBJ1-3; the D is unclear. The germline V gene has CDR1 LNHDA and CDR2 SQIVND (reference sequence). The CDR3 has 14 amino acids. With 6 bases removed from V and 0 bases from J, the gap between germline ends came to 9 bases. The DNA of the CDR3 is TGTGCCAGTAGACCCGTCGGCTCTGGAAACACCATATATTTT. Protein sequence: CASRPVGSGNTIYF.

This chain's CDR3 is CASSEFGTENSPLHF. The CDR3 DNA reads as TGTGCCAGCAGTGAATTCGGGACTGAGAATTCACCCCTCCACTTT. The rearrangement links TRBV6-1 to TRBJ1-6; D is possibly TRBD1 (5 bases). Germline loops: CDR1 MNHNS, CDR2 SASEGT. CDR3 length: 15 residues. V was trimmed by 2 bases and J by 7 bases, leaving 12 bases between them.

The chain has TRBV15 and TRBJ2-2; D unclear. This CDR3 is 13 amino acids long. Trimming stripped 0 bases from V and 6 bases from J, with 5 bases between. Germline-derived CDR1 and CDR2 are LNHNV and YYDKDF (reference sequence). The CDR3 coding sequence is TGTGCCACCAGCAGAGAGGCCCCCGGGGAGCTGTTTTTT. This codes for CATSREAPGELFF.

This chain connects TRBV11-3 to TRBJ2-1; 9 bases line up with TRBD2. Looked up from germline, CDR1 is SGHNT and CDR2 is YENEEA. V gave up 3 bases and J gave up 4 bases; unmatched junction bases: 7. This CDR3 is 16 amino acids long. CDR3 in DNA: TGTGCCAGCAGCTTCAGGTCTAGCGGGGTATACAATGAGCAGTTCTTC. Translation gives CASSFRSSGVYNEQFF.

This chain connects TRBV9 to TRBJ1-6; no clear D. Germline V lookup: CDR1 SGDLS, CDR2 YYNGEE. V was cut by 3 bases and J by 8 bases, with 15 bases left in between. This CDR3 region has 15 residues. The CDR3 DNA reads TGTGCCAGCAGCGCCCAGAATTCGCTCGATTCACCCCTCCACTTT. This sequence encodes CASSAQNSLDSPLHF.

The rearrangement uses TRBV5-4 and TRBJ1-1, with TRBD1 as a possible D gene (5 bases). The ends were cut back, 0 bases at V and 4 bases at J, with 7 bases in the middle. The CDR3 loop spans 13 amino acids. Looked up from germline, CDR1 is SGHNT and CDR2 is YYREEE (reference sequence). CDR3 nucleotide sequence: TGTGCCAGCAGCTTGGAGGGGTTCACTGAAGCTTTCTTT. It yields the protein CASSLEGFTEAFF.

The chain links TRBV5-4 to TRBJ2-7, with D perhaps TRBD1 (6 bases). Germline CDR1 is SGHNT and CDR2 is YYREEE (reference sequence). The CDR3 runs to 13 residues. Trimming removed 4 bases at V and 0 bases at J, with 8 bases between. Here the CDR3 DNA reads TGTGCCAGCAGCGACAGGTACTCCTACGAGCAGTACTTC. It specifies CASSDRYSYEQYF.

This chain joins TRBV7-8 and TRBJ2-2, with D tentatively TRBD2 (5 bases). Germline CDR1 is SGHVS and CDR2 is FQNEAQ. Trimming stripped 6 bases from V and 2 bases from J, with 13 bases between. The CDR3 spans 15 residues. Written as DNA, the CDR3 is TGTGCCAGCAGAAGGAGACTAACTAACACCGGGGAGCTGTTTTTT. Translated: CASRRRLTNTGELFF.

The rearrangement uses TRBV10-3 and TRBJ1-2; TRBD1 matches 7 bases. J lost 2 bases, V lost 3 bases, and 0 bases had no gene match. CDR3 length: 13 amino acids. The germline V gene has CDR1 ENHRY and CDR2 SYGVKD. CDR3 loop: CAISEQGNYGYTF. The CDR3 region has the DNA TGTGCCATCAGTGAACAGGGGAACTATGGCTACACCTTC.

This chain uses TRBV6-5 with TRBJ2-3; 9 bases align to TRBD2. Germline V lookup: CDR1 MNHEY, CDR2 SVGAGI. This CDR3 contains 15 residues. Unmatched junction bases numbered 5, after V lost 0 bases and J lost 7 bases. CDR3 nucleotides: TGTGCCAGCAGTTACTCGCGGGAGGGTGGCCATACGCAGTATTTT. Protein product: CASSYSREGGHTQYF.

This clone was detected once. This sequence joins TRBV24-1 and TRBJ2-3, with 13 positions matching TRBD2. In germline, CDR1 is KGHDR, CDR2 SFDVKD. This CDR3 contains 17 residues. The V and J ends lost 4 bases and 2 bases, in that order; junction bases with no gene match: 5. The CDR3 DNA follows: TGTGCCACCAGTGAAGCGGGACTAGCGGGAATCACAGATACGCAGTATTTT. Translation gives CATSEAGLAGITDTQYF.

V is TRBV5-1 and J is TRBJ2-7; D is uncertain. Trimming left V 6 bases short and J 6 bases short, with 19 bases between. CDR3 size: 14 residues. Germline V gene data show CDR1 as SGHRS and CDR2 as YFSETQ. CDR3 nucleotide sequence: TGCGCCAGCACCCTGGGCCCGAGTGTTGCCGAGCAGTACTTC. The encoded protein is CASTLGPSVAEQYF.

The chain has TRBV4-2 and TRBJ2-3, with a tentative D call TRBD2 (6 bases). This CDR3 is built from 16 residues. V lost 5 bases to trimming and J lost 2 bases, with 17 bases between them. Germline CDR1 is LGHNA and CDR2 is YNFKEQ. The chain's CDR3 is CASSSRLTGDTDTQYF. In nucleotides, the CDR3 is TGTGCCAGCAGCTCCCGGCTAACGGGGGACACAGATACGCAGTATTTT.

The chain is built from TRBV6-5 and TRBJ1-6; 10 positions agree with TRBD1. Germline V gene data show CDR1 as MNHEY and CDR2 as SVGAGI. Trimming at V came to 5 bases and at J to 10 bases, leaving 8 bases not matched to a gene. This CDR3 spans 15 amino acids. CDR3 nucleotide sequence: TGTGCCAGCAGTCCCGGAGAGGACAGGGGGTCACCCCTCCACTTT. Residues: CASSPGEDRGSPLHF.

The chain carries TRBV19 and TRBJ1-1, with D perhaps matching TRBD1 (6 bases). From germline, CDR1 is LNHDA and CDR2 SQIVND (reference sequence). V lost 9 bases and J 8 bases, leaving 13 bases between the germline ends. The CDR3 extends over 11 amino acids. As DNA, the CDR3 is TGTGCCAGAAAGGGGGTAGACGAAGCTTTCTTT. It is translated as CARKGVDEAFF.

This rearrangement joins TRBV6-6 to TRBJ2-2; 12 nucleotides line up with TRBD1. CDR1 is MNHNY, CDR2 SVGAGI, per germline (reference sequence). This CDR3 is 16 amino acids long. Unmatched junction bases numbered 5, after V lost 4 bases and J lost 5 bases. CDR3 DNA: TGTGCCAGCAGTTCTTGGGGACAGGGGGCGACCGGGGAGCTGTTTTTT. It translates to CASSSWGQGATGELFF.

This clone has just one count. This chain connects TRBV3-1 (or the pseudogene TRBV3-2) to TRBJ1-1; D is perhaps TRBD1 (6 bases). V gave up 4 bases and J gave up 4 bases, with 10 bases separating them. Germline-derived CDR1 and CDR2 are LGHDT and YNNKEL (reference sequence). The CDR3 has 13 amino acids. Written as DNA, the CDR3 is TGTGCCAGCAGCCCCGAGACAGGCACTGAAGCTTTCTTT. As protein: CASSPETGTEAFF.

The chain has TRBV9 and TRBJ1-3; D unresolved. Germline CDR1 is SGDLS and CDR2 is YYNGEE. The CDR3 length is 18 residues. Trimming shortened V by 4 bases and J by 0 bases, and 20 bases separated the two germline ends. CDR3 in DNA: TGTGCCAGCAGCCCCACCGAACAGCCGATGAACTCTGGAAACACCATATATTTT. This codes for CASSPTEQPMNSGNTIYF. Based on the CDR3 plus reference TRBV9 and TRBJ1-3, the full variable domain is DSGVTQTPKHLITATGQRVTLRCSPRSGDLSVYWYQQSLDQGLQFLIQYYNGEERAKGNILERFSAQQFPDLHSELNLSSLELGDSALYFCASSPTEQPMNSGNTIYFGEGSWLTVV.

The J gene is TRBJ1-3, the V gene TRBV4-2; maybe TRBD1 (5 bases). The V end lost 1 base, the J end lost 1 base, and 8 bases lay between the germline ends. CDR3 length equals 15 residues. Germline V gene data show CDR1 as LGHNA and CDR2 as YNFKEQ. CDR3 in DNA: TGTGCCAGCAGCCAAGCCAGGGTTTCTGGAAACACCATATATTTT. Translation gives CASSQARVSGNTIYF.

J is TRBJ2-2 and V is TRBV5-5; maybe TRBD1 (5 bases). CDR3 length equals 18 residues. In germline, CDR1 is SGHKS, CDR2 YYEKEE (reference sequence). V gave up 3 bases and J gave up 5 bases, with 23 bases separating them. DNA of the CDR3: TGTGCCAGCAGCTGGACAATAACCCAAGGGCGTAGGACCGGGGAGCTGTTTTTT. Its protein is CASSWTITQGRRTGELFF.

V and J are TRBV4-2 and TRBJ2-3, with 9 nucleotides matching TRBD2. Per the germline V gene, CDR1 is LGHNA and CDR2 is YNFKEQ. V was pared by 0 bases and J by 5 bases, with 12 bases of the junction left unmatched. This CDR3 has 18 residues. The CDR3 DNA is TGTGCCAGCAGCCAAGATACTAGCGGGCCTCCACGGGAAGATACGCAGTATTTT. As protein: CASSQDTSGPPREDTQYF.